The TCR beta chain under discussion was sequenced for a study of blood T cells in healthy people across ages. Looked up from germline, CDR1 is SGHDT and CDR2 is YYEEEE. The CDR3 totals 15 residues. V was pared by 4 bases and J by 5 bases, with 8 bases of the junction left unmatched. This clonotype was detected a few times. The antigen is unknown. Through a sample-barcoded 5' primer and a J-beta primer mix, a second PCR was run for 7 to 11 cycles. MiXCR, run by TCRdb on the 5' RACE reads, gives a single entry per CDR3 protein. This table has about 930,000 distinct CDR3 sequences, under 35% appearing once. Study-level points and caveats: Unsorted PBMCs blocked a conclusive comparison of naive and antigen-experienced cells. A roughly linear fall in TCR beta diversity per million T cells was seen with increasing age.

This same sample was also taken into another study, of T cells of mothers and their children.

The chain has TRBV5-6 and TRBJ1-2, with 10 bases identical to TRBD1. Sequencing used blood. The sequence was obtained from a woman aged 40 to 50 in good health. This CDR3 reads CASSPLTGGEYGYTF. The CDR3 nucleotides read TGTGCCAGCAGCCCTCTGACAGGGGGCGAGTATGGCTACACCTTC.